One sample yielded the 10 T cell receptor beta chains listed below, sequenced in a study of blood T cell repertoires in COVID-19. The table came from immunoSEQ multiplex PCR; TCRdb's copy has only in-frame clones and leaves some out. The sample has approximately 300,000 clones, over 75% seen once; the top ten hold 3.5% to 4.5%. Sequencing was carried out using PBMCs or T cells enriched from blood (not recorded which). The receptors originated from a man aged 25-40 years who had recovered from COVID-19.

This clone appeared a single time. The chain joins TRBV27 to TRBJ1-5, with a tentative D call TRBD1 (5 bases). In germline, CDR1 is MNHEY, CDR2 SMNVEV (reference sequence). The CDR3 loop spans 15 amino acids. The V gene lost 8 bases and the J gene lost 2 bases, with 16 bases spanning the gap. The CDR3 here is CASGDSGSGNQPQHF. The CDR3 nucleotides are TGTGCCAGCGGCGATTCAGGGTCGGGCAATCAGCCCCAGCATTTT.

This sequence joins TRBV7-2 and TRBJ2-5; 7 bases are shared with TRBD1. The CDR3 spans 16 residues. V lost 4 bases, J lost 2 bases, and 10 bases stayed unmatched. Germline CDR1 reads SGHTA; CDR2 reads FQGNSA. CDR3 nucleotide sequence: TGTGCCAGCAGCTCTCAACCCCCGGGACAGCAAGAGACCCAGTACTTC. It specifies CASSSQPPGQQETQYF.

V usage is TRBV5-1 and J usage is TRBJ1-6, with 9 bases that match TRBD1. The CDR3 covers 15 residues. V trimming: 2 bases; J trimming: 5 bases; junction bases outside the gene matches: 2. The V gene's germline CDR1 is SGHRS and CDR2 YFSETQ. CDR3 nucleotides: TGCGCCAGCAGCTTCCGGACAGGGGATAATTCACCCCTCCACTTT. It yields the protein CASSFRTGDNSPLHF.

This clone was counted only a few times. This chain joins TRBV6-5 and TRBJ2-7, with a tentative D call TRBD2 (5 bases). Germline assignment: CDR1 MNHEY and CDR2 SVGAGI. Trimming took 7 bases from V and 2 from J, leaving 12 bases between them. The CDR3 has 13 amino acids. This chain's CDR3 is CASKEGFTYEQYF. CDR3 nucleotides: TGTGCCAGCAAAGAGGGCTTTACCTACGAGCAGTACTTC.

This chain connects TRBV30 to TRBJ1-5; D gene unclear. The germline V gene has CDR1 GTSNPN and CDR2 SVGIG (reference sequence). V lost 8 bases and J lost 5, with 4 bases in between. This CDR3 is 9 amino acids long. The CDR3 sequence is CAPDQPQHF. The CDR3 nucleotides are TGTGCCCCAGATCAGCCCCAGCATTTT.

This clone was seen a handful of times. The chain employs TRBV4-2 and TRBJ2-5; 10 nucleotides match TRBD2. This CDR3 contains 16 residues. In germline, CDR1 is LGHNA, CDR2 YNFKEQ. After removal of 1 base from V and 5 bases from J, the junction contained 7 bases not matched to a gene. Here the CDR3 reads CASSQGLAGDRETQYF. The CDR3 bases are TGTGCCAGCAGCCAAGGGCTAGCGGGAGATCGGGAGACCCAGTACTTC.

V usage is TRBV5-1 and J usage is TRBJ2-7, with 8 positions matching TRBD1. The junction had 8 bases not matched to a gene; V was cut back by 0 bases and J by 6 bases. The CDR3 covers 15 residues. Per germline, CDR1 SGHRS and CDR2 YFSETQ. CDR3 loop: CASSLDGRGRFEQYF. The CDR3 region has the DNA TGCGCCAGCAGCTTGGACGGCAGGGGGCGGTTCGAGCAGTACTTC.

This chain joins TRBV19 and TRBJ1-6, with a weak D call TRBD1 (6 bases). The length of the CDR3 is 17 residues. The V gene's germline CDR1 is LNHDA and CDR2 SQIVND (reference sequence). V dropped 4 bases and J dropped 5 bases, with 18 bases sitting between them. The CDR3 sequence is CASSTSGTPPNNSPLHF. In DNA form, the CDR3 reads TGTGCCAGTAGTACATCCGGGACACCTCCCAATAATTCACCCCTCCACTTT.

The rearrangement joins TRBV11-2 to TRBJ2-5, with 10 bases that match TRBD2. The CDR3 totals 17 residues. V lost 3 bases to trimming and J lost 2 bases; unmatched junction nucleotides: 9. Germline V CDR1 and CDR2: SGHAT, FQNNGV. CDR3 amino acids: CASSLQLAGGGQETQYF. The CDR3 nucleotides read TGTGCCAGCAGCTTGCAATTAGCGGGAGGCGGGCAAGAGACCCAGTACTTC.

The chain is built from TRBV4-1 and TRBJ1-1; 9 bases line up with TRBD1. With 4 bases clipped from V and 8 bases from J, the junction kept 17 bases outside the gene matches. This CDR3 is 17 amino acids long. The germline gives CDR1 MGHRA, CDR2 YSYEKL. Here the CDR3 reads CASSRSTGGQGRSEAFF. Written as DNA, the CDR3 is TGCGCCAGCAGCCGTTCCACCGGCGGACAGGGGCGATCGGAAGCTTTCTTT.